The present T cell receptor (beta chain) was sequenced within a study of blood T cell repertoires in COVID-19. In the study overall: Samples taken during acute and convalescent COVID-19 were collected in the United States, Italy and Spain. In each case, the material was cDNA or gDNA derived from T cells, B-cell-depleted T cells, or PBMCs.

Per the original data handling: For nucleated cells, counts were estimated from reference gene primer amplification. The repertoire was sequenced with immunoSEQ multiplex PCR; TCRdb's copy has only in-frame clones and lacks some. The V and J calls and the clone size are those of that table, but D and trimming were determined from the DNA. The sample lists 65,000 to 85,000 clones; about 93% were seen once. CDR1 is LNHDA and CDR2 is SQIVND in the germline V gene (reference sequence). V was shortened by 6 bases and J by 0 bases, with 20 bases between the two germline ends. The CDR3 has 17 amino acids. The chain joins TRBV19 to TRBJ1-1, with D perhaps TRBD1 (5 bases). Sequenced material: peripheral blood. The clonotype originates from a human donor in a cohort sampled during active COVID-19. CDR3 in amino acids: CASRIYGGGTLNTEAFF. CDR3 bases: TGTGCCAGTAGGATATACGGCGGGGGAACATTGAACACTGAAGCTTTCTTT.